This TCR beta chain stems from a study of T cell responses to AZD1222 COVID-19 vaccine (dated by TCRdb to 2020 to 2022). About the full investigation: A total of about 240 trial participants underwent TCR sequencing, of whom roughly 210 received two doses of AZD1222 and around 26 received two doses of the MenACWY control vaccine. Trial participants were enrolled by age into 18-55, 56-69 and 70-plus year subgroups, with about 150, 27 and 61 TCR-sequenced participants respectively.

Study-level results and caveats: A significant rise in spike-specific TCR breadth and depth was observed after two AZD1222 doses relative to day 0 and relative to MenACWY recipients. CD4 TCRs associated with the vaccine covered the entire spike protein, and the dominant responses were in regions 160-218 and 743-854. Most participants were white British and females outnumbered males, and the authors suggested that clonal diversity may have been underestimated. Conclusions about previously exposed vaccinees are limited because only six or seven AZD1222 recipients were SARS-CoV-2 seropositive at baseline. Epitopes outside the regions mutated in the B.1.351 and B.1.1.7 variants were reportedly recognized by nearly half of the unique spike-specific TCRs. Because no day 14 peak-response samples were available, the repertoires could be characterized only after the peak T cell response. The 56-69-year group was small, and its depth increase did not reach significance, likely because of low power.

V and J are truncated by 6 bases and 0 bases respectively, leaving an intervening sequence of 11 bases. Including the terminal cysteine and phenylalanine, the CDR3 comprises 15 residues. CDR3 DNA only is kept here, 45 bases in frame from base 1. Based on the germline V gene, the CDR1 and CDR2 sequences are MNHEY and SVGAGI. Note on this clone: It has no known antigen specificity. Nothing much larger sits one base from this clone, and base qualities are not available.

The CDR3 regions of human TCRbeta chains were analyzed by immunosequencing. Per the source publication's procedure: TCRs in the repertoires were matched against a reference library of SARS-CoV-2-specific TCRs that had been generated with the MIRA antigen-specificity platform. Breadth was defined as the fraction of unique TCRs that were SARS-CoV-2-associated, and depth was defined as the fraction of total T cells that were SARS-CoV-2-associated. Using the MIRA data, each spike-specific TCR was assigned both to the spike region to which the TCR was reactive and to a CD4 or CD8 class. Log10-transformed breadth and depth values were compared by one-way ANOVA with Sidak's multiple comparisons tests. TCRdb provides this immuneACCESS table in a form limited to in-frame rearrangements. Some clones are lacking; in checked studies, under half of them reflect an unresolved V gene, and why the rest are absent is not known. Clonal size and the V and J genes are those of that table, whereas D and trimming came from the DNA. The sample contains about 110,000 clones, about nine tenths of them found a single time. The top ten hold 8% to 10% of the sample.

What the time point label conveys for this sample: about 28 days (+/-7) after the second vaccine dose. AZD1222 recipients given second doses at about 4 weeks or at about 12 weeks were pooled, since spike-specific TCR depth and breadth were not found to differ between the two schedules. Vaccinee samples were obtained from the UK trials COV001 and COV002, which included a single-blind randomized controlled phase 2/3 trial of AZD1222 (ChAdOx1 nCoV-19) in healthy adults. Trial participant PBMC samples were collected at day 0 and day 28 after the second dose for TCRbeta chain sequencing. Sequenced material: peripheral blood, taken 28 days after the second AZD1222 dose. The sequence links TRBV6-5 to TRBJ2-2; a weak D assignment points to TRBD1 (6 bases agree). The clonotype originates from an adult who received the AZD1222 COVID-19 vaccine. The CDR3 in this case is CASRKDSANTGELFF. The DNA sequence is given as TGTGCCAGCAGAAAGGACAGCGCGAACACCGGGGAGCTGTTTTTT.